The present T cell receptor (beta chain) was sequenced within a study of low-dose radiotherapy and immunotherapy resistance in tumors. Covering alpha and beta chains, TRAV- and TRBV-specific primers were used for the first-strand cDNA. The TCRs were subjected to amplification over 20 PCR cycles employing a constant-region primer in conjunction with a V-primer adapter. TCRdb reanalysed the reads using MiXCR and keeps one entry per CDR3 protein. The table shows about 64,000 distinct CDR3 sequences, with about 30% occurring only once. There are many counts of this clonotype. In germline, CDR1 is SGHTA, CDR2 FQGNSA. V was pared by 5 bases and J by 11 bases, with 21 bases between. The CDR3 totals 14 residues. Noted time point: before trial treatment.

The clonotype originates from a male donor with rectosigmoid adenocarcinoma. The material was PBMCs, obtained before treatment. V usage is TRBV7-2 and J usage is TRBJ1-1; TRBD1 is a possible D gene (5 bases). CDR3: CASSPPGAGYWAFF. The DNA of the CDR3 is TGTGCCAGCAGCCCCCCCGGGGCAGGGTATTGGGCTTTCTTT. Looking up the rest from reference TRBV7-2 and TRBJ1-1 gives the full variable domain: GAGVSQSPSNKVTEKGKDVELRCDPISGHTALYWYRQSLGQGLEFLIYFQGNSAPDKSGLPSDRFSAERTGGSVSTLTIQRTQQEDSAVYLCASSPPGAGYWAFFGQGTRLTVV.